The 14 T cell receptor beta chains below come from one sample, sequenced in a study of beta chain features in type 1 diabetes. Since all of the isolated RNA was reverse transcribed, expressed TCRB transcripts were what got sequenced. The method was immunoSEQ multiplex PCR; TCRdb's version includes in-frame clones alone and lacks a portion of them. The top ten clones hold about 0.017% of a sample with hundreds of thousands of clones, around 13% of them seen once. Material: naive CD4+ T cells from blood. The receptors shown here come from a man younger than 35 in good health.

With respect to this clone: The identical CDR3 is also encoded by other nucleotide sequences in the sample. CDR3 protein: CASSLASGGYGYTF. CDR3 DNA: TGTGCCAGCAGCTTAGCTTCAGGGGGGTATGGCTACACCTTC. J is TRBJ1-2 and V is TRBV7-2; the match to TRBD1 covers 7 bases. Germline values: CDR1 SGHTA, CDR2 FQGNSA. The CDR3 has 14 residues. Trimming took 0 bases from V and 5 from J; bases not matched to a gene: 3.

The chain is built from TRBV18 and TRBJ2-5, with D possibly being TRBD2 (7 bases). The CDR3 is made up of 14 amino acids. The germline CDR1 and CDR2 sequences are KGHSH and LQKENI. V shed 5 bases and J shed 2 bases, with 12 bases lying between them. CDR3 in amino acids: CASSIGGPQETQYF. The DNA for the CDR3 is TGTGCCAGCTCAATCGGGGGGCCGCAAGAGACCCAGTACTTC.

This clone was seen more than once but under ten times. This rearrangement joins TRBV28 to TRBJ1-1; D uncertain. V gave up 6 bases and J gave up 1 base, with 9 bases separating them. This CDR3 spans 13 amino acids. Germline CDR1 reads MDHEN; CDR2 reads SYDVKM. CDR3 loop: CASSHGQNTEAFF. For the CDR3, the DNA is TGTGCCAGCAGCCATGGGCAGAACACTGAAGCTTTCTTT. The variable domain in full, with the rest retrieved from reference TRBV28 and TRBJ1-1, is DVKVTQSSRYLVKRTGEKVFLECVQDMDHENMFWYRQDPGLGLRLIYFSYDVKMKEKGDIPEGYSVSREKKERFSLILESASTNQTSMYLCASSHGQNTEAFFGQGTRLTVV.

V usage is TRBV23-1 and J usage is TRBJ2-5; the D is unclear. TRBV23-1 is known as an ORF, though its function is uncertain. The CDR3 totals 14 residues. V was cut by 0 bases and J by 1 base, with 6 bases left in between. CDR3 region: CASSQSAVQETQYF. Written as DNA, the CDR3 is TGCGCCAGCAGTCAATCGGCCGTCCAAGAGACCCAGTACTTC.

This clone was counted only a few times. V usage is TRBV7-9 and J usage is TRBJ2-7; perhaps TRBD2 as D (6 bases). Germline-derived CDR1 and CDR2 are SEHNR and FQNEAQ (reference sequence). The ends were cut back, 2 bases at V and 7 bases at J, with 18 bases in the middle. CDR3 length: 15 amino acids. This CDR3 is CASSLSLMVGREQYF. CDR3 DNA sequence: TGTGCCAGCAGCTTATCCTTGATGGTCGGGAGAGAGCAGTACTTC.

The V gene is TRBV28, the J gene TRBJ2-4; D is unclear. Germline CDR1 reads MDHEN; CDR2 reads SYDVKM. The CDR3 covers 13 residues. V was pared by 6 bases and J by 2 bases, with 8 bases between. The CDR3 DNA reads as TGTGCCAGCAGCCGTTATACCAAAAACATTCAGTACTTC. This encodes CASSRYTKNIQYF.

CDR3 DNA sequence: TGTGCCAGCAGTTATCCGGGACAGGGGCCTGGCTACACCTTC. As protein: CASSYPGQGPGYTF. The J gene is TRBJ1-2, the V gene TRBV11-1; 10 bases align to TRBD1. With 6 bases clipped from V and 7 bases from J, the junction kept 8 bases outside the gene matches. CDR3 length: 14 amino acids. Germline CDR1 SGHAT, CDR2 FQDESV (reference sequence).

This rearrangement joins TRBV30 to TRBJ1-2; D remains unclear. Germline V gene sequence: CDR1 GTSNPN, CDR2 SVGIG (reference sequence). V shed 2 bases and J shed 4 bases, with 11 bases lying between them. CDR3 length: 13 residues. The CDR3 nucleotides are TGTGCCTGGAGTCGGGGTTTCGGCTATGGCTACACCTTC. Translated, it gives CAWSRGFGYGYTF.

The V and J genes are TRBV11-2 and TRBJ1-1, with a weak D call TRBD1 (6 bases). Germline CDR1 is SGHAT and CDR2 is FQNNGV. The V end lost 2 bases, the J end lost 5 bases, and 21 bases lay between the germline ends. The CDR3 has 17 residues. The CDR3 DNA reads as TGTGCCAGCAGCTTAATTAGGCGGGGGCCGTGGGGAACTGAAGCTTTCTTT. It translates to CASSLIRRGPWGTEAFF.

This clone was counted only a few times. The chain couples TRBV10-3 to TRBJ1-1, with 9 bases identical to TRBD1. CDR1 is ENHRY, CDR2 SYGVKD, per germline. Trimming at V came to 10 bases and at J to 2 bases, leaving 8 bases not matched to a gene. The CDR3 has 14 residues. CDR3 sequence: CATRRTGENTEAFF. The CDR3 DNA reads TGTGCCACAAGGAGGACAGGGGAAAACACTGAAGCTTTCTTT.

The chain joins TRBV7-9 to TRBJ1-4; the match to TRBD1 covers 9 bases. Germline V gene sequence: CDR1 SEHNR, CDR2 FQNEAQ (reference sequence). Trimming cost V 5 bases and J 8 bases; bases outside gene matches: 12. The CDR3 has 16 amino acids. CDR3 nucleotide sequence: TGTGCCAGCAGCGAAACAGGGGGCAGTCTAGGGGAAAAACTGTTTTTT. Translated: CASSETGGSLGEKLFF. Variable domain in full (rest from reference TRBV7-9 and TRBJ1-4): DTGVSQNPRHKITKRGQNVTFRCDPISEHNRLYWYRQTLGQGPEFLTYFQNEAQLEKSRLLSDRFSAERPKGSFSTLEIQRTEQGDSAMYLCASSETGGSLGEKLFFGSGTQLSVL.

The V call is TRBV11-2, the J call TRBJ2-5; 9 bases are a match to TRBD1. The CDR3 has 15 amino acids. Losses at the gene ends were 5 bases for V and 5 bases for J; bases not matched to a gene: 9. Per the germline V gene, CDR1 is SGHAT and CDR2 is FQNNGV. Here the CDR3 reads CASSNRGTGTETQYF. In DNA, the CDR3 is TGTGCCAGCAGCAATAGAGGGACAGGGACGGAGACCCAGTACTTC.

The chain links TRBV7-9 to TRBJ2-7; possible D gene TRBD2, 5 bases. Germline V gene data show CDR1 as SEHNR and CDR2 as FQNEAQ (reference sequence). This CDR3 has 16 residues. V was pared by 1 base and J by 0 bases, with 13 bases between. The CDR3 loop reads CASSLGRGLSSYEQYF. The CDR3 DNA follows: TGTGCCAGCAGCTTAGGGCGCGGGTTGAGCTCCTACGAGCAGTACTTC.

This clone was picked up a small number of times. In DNA form, the CDR3 reads TGTGCCATCAGTGAAGGGACTAGCGGGAGTGTAGAGACCCAGTACTTC. It is translated as CAISEGTSGSVETQYF. The rearrangement joins TRBV10-3 to TRBJ2-5, with 14 bases matching TRBD2. This CDR3 is 16 amino acids long. Germline assignment: CDR1 ENHRY and CDR2 SYGVKD. V gave up 3 bases and J gave up 4 bases; unmatched junction bases: 4.